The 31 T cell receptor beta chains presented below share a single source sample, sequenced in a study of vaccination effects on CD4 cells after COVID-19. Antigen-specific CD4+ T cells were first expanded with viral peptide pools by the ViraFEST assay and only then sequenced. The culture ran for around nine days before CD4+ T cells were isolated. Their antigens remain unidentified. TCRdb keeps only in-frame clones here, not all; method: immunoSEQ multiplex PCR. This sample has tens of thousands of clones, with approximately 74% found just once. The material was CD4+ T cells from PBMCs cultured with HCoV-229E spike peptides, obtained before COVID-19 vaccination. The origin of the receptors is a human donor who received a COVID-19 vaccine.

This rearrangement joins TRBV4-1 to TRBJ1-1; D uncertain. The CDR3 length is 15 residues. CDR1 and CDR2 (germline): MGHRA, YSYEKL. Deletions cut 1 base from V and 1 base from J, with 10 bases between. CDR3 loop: CASSQVERGNTEAFF. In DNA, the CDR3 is TGCGCCAGCAGCCAAGTTGAGCGGGGGAACACTGAAGCTTTCTTT.

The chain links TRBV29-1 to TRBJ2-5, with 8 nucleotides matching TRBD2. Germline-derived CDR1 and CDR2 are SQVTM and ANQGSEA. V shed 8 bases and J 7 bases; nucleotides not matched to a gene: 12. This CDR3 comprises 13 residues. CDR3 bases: TGCAGCACTTTGGCGGGGGGCTCCGGGACCCAGTACTTC. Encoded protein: CSTLAGGSGTQYF.

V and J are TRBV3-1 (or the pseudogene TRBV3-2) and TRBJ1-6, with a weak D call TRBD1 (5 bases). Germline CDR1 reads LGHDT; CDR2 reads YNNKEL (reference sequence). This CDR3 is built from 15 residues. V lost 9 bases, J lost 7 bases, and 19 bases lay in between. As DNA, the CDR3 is TGTGCCAGTACTACGACACAGGCCGCAAATTCACCCCTCCACTTT. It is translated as CASTTTQAANSPLHF.

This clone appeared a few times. The DNA of the CDR3 is TGTGCCACCAGTGACAGCCAGACAGGGTCCCGAGAAAAACTGTTTTTT. Translation: CATSDSQTGSREKLFF. The chain couples TRBV24-1 to TRBJ1-4; 7 bases agree with TRBD1. The CDR3 has 16 amino acids. Germline assignment: CDR1 KGHDR and CDR2 SFDVKD. V gave up 4 bases and J gave up 8 bases; unmatched junction bases: 12.

The CDR3 DNA reads as TGTGCCAGCAGCTTGGCGGGACAGGGGGGTGAGACCCAGTACTTC. Residues: CASSLAGQGGETQYF. The genes are TRBV5-6 and TRBJ2-5; 11 nucleotides align to TRBD1. The V and J ends lost 0 bases and 5 bases, in that order; junction bases with no gene match: 3. The CDR3 is 15 amino acids. CDR1 is SGHDT and CDR2 is YYEEEE in the germline V gene.

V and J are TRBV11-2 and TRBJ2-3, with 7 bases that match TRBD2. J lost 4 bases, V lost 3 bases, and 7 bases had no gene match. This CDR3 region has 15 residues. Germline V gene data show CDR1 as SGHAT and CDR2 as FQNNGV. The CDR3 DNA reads TGTGCCAGCAGCTTTTGGGGGGGTAATCCAGATACGCAGTATTTT. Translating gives CASSFWGGNPDTQYF.

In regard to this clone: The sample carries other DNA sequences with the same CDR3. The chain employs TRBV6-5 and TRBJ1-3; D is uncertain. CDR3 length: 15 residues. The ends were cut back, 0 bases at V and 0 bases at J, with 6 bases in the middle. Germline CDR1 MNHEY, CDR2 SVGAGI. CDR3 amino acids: CASSYSRSSGNTIYF. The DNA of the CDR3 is TGTGCCAGCAGTTACTCGAGAAGCTCTGGAAACACCATATATTTT.

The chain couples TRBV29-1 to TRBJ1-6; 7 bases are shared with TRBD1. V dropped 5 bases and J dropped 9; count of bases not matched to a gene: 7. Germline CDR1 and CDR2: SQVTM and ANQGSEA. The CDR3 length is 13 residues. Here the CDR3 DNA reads TGCAGCGTTCGAGGGGGCGCGGGTTCACCCCTCCACTTT. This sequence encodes CSVRGGAGSPLHF.

The CDR3 coding sequence is TGTGCCAGCAGGCAGGGGGCCGGAGATACGCAGTATTTT. It specifies CASRQGAGDTQYF. The chain is built from TRBV3-1 (or the pseudogene TRBV3-2) and TRBJ2-3, with 8 bases identical to TRBD1. This CDR3 region has 13 residues. The ends lost 6 bases at V and 5 bases at J; junction bases unmatched: 4. Per germline, CDR1 LGHDT and CDR2 YNNKEL (reference sequence).

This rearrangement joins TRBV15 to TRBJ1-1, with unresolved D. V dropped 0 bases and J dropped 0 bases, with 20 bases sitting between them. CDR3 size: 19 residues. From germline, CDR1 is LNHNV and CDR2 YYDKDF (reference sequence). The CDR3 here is CATSRDGSAVVDMNTEAFF. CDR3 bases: TGTGCCACCAGCAGAGATGGGTCAGCAGTCGTAGATATGAACACTGAAGCTTTCTTT. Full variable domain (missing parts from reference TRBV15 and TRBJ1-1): DAMVIQNPRYQVTQFGKPVTLSCSQTLNHNVMYWYQQKSSQAPKLLFHYYDKDFNNEADTPDNFQSRRPNTSFCFLDIRSPGLGDTAMYLCATSRDGSAVVDMNTEAFFGQGTRLTVV.

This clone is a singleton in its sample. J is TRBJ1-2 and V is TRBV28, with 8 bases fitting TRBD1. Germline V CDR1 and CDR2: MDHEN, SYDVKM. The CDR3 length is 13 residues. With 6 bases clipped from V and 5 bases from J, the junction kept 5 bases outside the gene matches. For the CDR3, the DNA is TGTGCCAGCAGGGGGGACAGGACGTATGGCTACACCTTC. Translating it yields CASRGDRTYGYTF.

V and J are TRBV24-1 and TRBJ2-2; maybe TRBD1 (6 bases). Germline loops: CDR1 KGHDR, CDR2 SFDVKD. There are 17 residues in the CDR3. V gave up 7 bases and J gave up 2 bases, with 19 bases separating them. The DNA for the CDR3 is TGTGCCACCAGAGTAGGACAGAGATCCTCAAACACCGGGGAGCTGTTTTTT. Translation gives CATRVGQRSSNTGELFF.

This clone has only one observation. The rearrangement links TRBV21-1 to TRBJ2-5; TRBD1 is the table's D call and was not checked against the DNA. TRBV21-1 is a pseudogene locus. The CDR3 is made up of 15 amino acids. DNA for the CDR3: TGTGCCAGCAGCAAAGTGGGCAGGGGGCAGGAGACCCAGTACTTC. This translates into CASSKVGRGQETQYF.

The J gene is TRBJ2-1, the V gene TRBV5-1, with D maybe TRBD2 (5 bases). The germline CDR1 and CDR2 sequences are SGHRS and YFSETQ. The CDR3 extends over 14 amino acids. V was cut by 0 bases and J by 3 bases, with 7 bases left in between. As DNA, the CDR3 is TGCGCCAGCAGCTTGGGACTAATCTACAATGAGCAGTTCTTC. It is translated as CASSLGLIYNEQFF.

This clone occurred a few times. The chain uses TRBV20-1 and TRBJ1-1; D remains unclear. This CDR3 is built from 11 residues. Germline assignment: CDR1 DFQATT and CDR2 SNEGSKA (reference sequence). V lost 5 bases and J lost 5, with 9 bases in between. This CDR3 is CSALGETEAFF. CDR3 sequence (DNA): TGCAGTGCTCTTGGTGAGACTGAAGCTTTCTTT.

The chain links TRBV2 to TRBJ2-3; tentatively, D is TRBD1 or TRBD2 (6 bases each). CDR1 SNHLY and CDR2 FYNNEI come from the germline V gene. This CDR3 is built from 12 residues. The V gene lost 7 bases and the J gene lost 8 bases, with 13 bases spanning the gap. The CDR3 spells CASTARGATQYF. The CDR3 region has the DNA TGTGCCAGCACCGCGAGGGGGGCTACGCAGTATTTT.

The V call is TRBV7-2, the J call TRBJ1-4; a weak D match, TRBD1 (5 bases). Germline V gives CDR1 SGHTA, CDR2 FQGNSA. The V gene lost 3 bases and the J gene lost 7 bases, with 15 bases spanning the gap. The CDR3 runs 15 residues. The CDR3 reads CASSFPQGGFEKLFF. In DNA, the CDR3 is TGTGCCAGCAGCTTTCCCCAGGGCGGCTTTGAAAAACTGTTTTTT.

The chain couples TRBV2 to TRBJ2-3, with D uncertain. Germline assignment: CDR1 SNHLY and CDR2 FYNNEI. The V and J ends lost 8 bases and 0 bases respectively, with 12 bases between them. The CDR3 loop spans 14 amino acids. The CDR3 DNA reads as TGTGCCAGCTTGCTGGAGTGGAGCACAGATACGCAGTATTTT. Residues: CASLLEWSTDTQYF.

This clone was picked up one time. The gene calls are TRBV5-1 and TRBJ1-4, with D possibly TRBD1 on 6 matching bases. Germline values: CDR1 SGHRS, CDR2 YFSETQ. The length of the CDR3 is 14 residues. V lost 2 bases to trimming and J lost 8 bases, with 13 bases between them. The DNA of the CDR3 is TGCGCCAGCAGCTTAGCGGGGGCAGAGGAAAAACTGTTTTTT. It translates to CASSLAGAEEKLFF.

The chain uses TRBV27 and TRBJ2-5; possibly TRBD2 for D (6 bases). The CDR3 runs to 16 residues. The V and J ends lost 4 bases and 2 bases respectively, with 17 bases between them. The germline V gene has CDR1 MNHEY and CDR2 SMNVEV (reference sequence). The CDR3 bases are TGTGCCAGCAGTTCCCAAGGCGCCGGAGGGCAAGAGACCCAGTACTTC. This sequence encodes CASSSQGAGGQETQYF.

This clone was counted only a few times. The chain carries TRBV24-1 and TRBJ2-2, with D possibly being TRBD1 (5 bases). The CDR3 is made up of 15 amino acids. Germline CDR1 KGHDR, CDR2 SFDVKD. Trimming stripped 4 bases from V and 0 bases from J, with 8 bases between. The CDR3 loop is CATSDPTANTGELFF. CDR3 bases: TGTGCCACCAGTGACCCGACAGCGAACACCGGGGAGCTGTTTTTT.

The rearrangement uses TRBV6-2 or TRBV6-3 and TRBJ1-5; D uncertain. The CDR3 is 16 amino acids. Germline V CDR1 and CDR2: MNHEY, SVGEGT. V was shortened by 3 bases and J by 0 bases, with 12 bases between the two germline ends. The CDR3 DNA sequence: TGTGCCAGCAGTTATTTAGCAGAATATAGCAATCAGCCCCAGCATTTT. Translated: CASSYLAEYSNQPQHF.

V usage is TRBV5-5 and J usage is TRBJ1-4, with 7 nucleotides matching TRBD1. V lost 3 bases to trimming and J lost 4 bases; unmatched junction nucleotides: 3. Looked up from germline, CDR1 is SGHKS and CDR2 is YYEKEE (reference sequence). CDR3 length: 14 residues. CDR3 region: CASSSGQFNEKLFF. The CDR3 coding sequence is TGTGCCAGCAGCTCGGGACAGTTTAATGAAAAACTGTTTTTT. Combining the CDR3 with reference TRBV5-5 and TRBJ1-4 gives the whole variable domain DAGVTQSPTHLIKTRGQQVTLRCSPISGHKSVSWYQQVLGQGPQFIFQYYEKEERGRGNFPDRFSARQFPNYSSELNVNALLLGDSALYLCASSSGQFNEKLFFGSGTQLSVL.

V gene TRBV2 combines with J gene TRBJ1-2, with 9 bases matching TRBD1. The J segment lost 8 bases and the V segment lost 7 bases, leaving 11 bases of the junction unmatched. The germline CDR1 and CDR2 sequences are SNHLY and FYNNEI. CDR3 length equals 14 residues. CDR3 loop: CASTSTGGARGYTF. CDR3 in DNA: TGTGCCAGCACCTCTACAGGGGGCGCGCGGGGCTACACCTTC.

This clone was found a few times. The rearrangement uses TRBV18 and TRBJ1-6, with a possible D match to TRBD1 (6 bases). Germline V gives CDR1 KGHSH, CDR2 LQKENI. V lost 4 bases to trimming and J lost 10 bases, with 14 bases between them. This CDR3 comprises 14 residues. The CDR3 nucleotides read TGTGCCAGCTCACTTAACAGGGAGCGATCACCCCTCCACTTT. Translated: CASSLNRERSPLHF. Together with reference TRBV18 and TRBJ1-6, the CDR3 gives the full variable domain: NAGVMQNPRHLVRRRGQEARLRCSPMKGHSHVYWYRQLPEEGLKFMVYLQKENIIDESGMPKERFSAEFPKEGPSILRIQQVVRGDSAAYFCASSLNRERSPLHFGNGTRLTVT.

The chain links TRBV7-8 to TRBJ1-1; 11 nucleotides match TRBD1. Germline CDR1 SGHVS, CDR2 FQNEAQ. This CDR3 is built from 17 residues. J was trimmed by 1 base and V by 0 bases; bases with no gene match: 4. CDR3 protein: CASSLADRGRSNTEAFF. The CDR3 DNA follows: TGTGCCAGCAGCTTAGCGGACAGGGGGCGATCGAACACTGAAGCTTTCTTT.

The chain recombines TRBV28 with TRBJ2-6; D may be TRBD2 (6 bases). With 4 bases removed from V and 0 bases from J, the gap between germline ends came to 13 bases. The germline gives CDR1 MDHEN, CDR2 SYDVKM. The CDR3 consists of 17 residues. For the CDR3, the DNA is TGTGCCAGCAGTTGGGGGGTAGGCTCCTCTGGGGCCAACGTCCTGACTTTC. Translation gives CASSWGVGSSGANVLTF.

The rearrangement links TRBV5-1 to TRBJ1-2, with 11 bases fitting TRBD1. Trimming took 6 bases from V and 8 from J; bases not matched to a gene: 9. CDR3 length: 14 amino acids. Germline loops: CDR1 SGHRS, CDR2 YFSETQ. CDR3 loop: CASTTGQGAEGYTF. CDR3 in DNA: TGCGCCAGCACCACTGGACAGGGGGCGGAAGGCTACACCTTC.

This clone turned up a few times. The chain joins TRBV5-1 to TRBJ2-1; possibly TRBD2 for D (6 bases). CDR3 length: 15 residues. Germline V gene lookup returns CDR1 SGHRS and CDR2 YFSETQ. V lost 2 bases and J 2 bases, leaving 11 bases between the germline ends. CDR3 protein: CASSFAGTTYNEQFF. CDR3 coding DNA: TGCGCCAGCAGCTTCGCGGGGACCACCTACAATGAGCAGTTCTTC.

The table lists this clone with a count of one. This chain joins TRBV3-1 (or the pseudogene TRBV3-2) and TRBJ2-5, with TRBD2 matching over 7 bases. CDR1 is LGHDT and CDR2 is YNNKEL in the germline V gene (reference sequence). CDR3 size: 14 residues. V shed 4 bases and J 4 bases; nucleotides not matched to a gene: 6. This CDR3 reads CASSPGEGPETQYF. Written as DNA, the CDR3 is TGTGCCAGCAGCCCGGGGGAGGGGCCAGAGACCCAGTACTTC.

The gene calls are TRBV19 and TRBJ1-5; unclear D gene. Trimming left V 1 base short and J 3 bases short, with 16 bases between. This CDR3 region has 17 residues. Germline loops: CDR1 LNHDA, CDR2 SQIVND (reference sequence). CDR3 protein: CASSIASPGRPNQPQHF. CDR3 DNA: TGTGCCAGTAGTATAGCCTCCCCCGGGAGGCCCAATCAGCCCCAGCATTTT.